These 20 T cell receptor beta chains came from one sample sequenced in a study of T cells in Graves' hyperthyroidism and ophthalmopathy (dated 2019 in TCRdb). The receptor library was made with multiplex PCR. The instrument was an Illumina HiSeq 2000. Amplification of TCR beta CDR3 regions was carried out from RNA transcripts. For the first round of RT-PCR on the TCR CDR3, the HTBI primer set was used together with the Qiagen OneStep RT-PCR kit. TCRdb reran the public reads through fastp at Q25 and MiXCR, keeping productive beta chains. Entries that share a CDR3 protein sequence are merged under the most common genes and DNA. The sample profile shows about 610,000 distinct CDR3 sequences; around 15% of them were found once. Of the sample, 3.5% to 4.5% is held by the ten largest clones. The sequenced material came from blood. The receptors derive from a woman aged 40-49 years with Graves' ophthalmopathy.

This clonotype was counted at least ten times. The chain is built from TRBV10-3 and TRBJ2-2; a possible D gene is TRBD1 (5 bases). Germline CDR1 and CDR2: ENHRY and SYGVKD. Trimming left V 2 bases short and J 0 bases short, with 7 bases between. The CDR3 is 15 residues long. The CDR3 here is CAISEQGANTGELFF. The CDR3 coding sequence is TGTGCCATCAGTGAGCAGGGCGCGAACACCGGGGAGCTGTTTTTT.

This sequence joins TRBV6-1 and TRBJ2-3; D call uncertain. From germline, CDR1 is MNHNS and CDR2 SASEGT. This CDR3 is 13 amino acids long. Trimming pared 8 bases from V and 6 bases from J, leaving 15 bases between. The CDR3: CASLSPTSDTQYF. The DNA for the CDR3 is TGTGCCAGCCTGTCCCCAACGTCGGATACGCAGTATTTT.

This clonotype was counted at least ten times. The gene calls are TRBV6-5 and TRBJ2-7; 8 positions match TRBD2. Germline CDR1 is MNHEY and CDR2 is SVGAGI. Trimming cost V 2 bases and J 4 bases; bases outside gene matches: 7. The CDR3 is 15 residues long. The CDR3 here is CASSYDRGGGYEQYF. The CDR3 DNA follows: TGTGCCAGCAGTTACGATCGGGGGGGAGGTTACGAGCAGTACTTC.

There are a few counts of this clonotype. The J gene is TRBJ2-7, the V gene TRBV14; 8 bases align to TRBD2. The germline gives CDR1 SGHDN, CDR2 FVKESK. The CDR3 totals 14 residues. J gave up 0 bases and V 7 bases, and 5 bases lay outside the gene matches. The chain's CDR3 is CASMASGHSYEQYF. In nucleotides, the CDR3 is TGTGCCAGCATGGCTAGCGGGCACTCCTACGAGCAGTACTTC.

This clonotype has a handful of counts. It may be a read error: a sequence one base away is much more abundant. J is TRBJ1-1 and V is TRBV6-5; a weak D match, TRBD1 (5 bases). CDR3 length: 15 amino acids. Germline V lookup: CDR1 MNHEY, CDR2 SVGAGI. DNA of the CDR3: TGTGCCAGCGGTTACCCCTCAAGAGGGGTGACTGAAGCTTTCTTT. It is translated as CASGYPSRGVTEAFF.

This clonotype has a count of ten or more. The chain combines TRBV12-3 or TRBV12-4 with TRBJ1-1; D uncertain. The V and J ends lost 6 bases and 2 bases respectively, with 16 bases between them. CDR3 size: 15 residues. The CDR3 here is CASSPQLSGNTEAFF. DNA for the CDR3: TGTGCCAGCAGCCCCCAATTGTCGGGTAACACTGAAGCTTTCTTT.

The J gene is TRBJ2-1, the V gene TRBV5-1, with D perhaps matching TRBD1 or TRBD2 (5 bases each). The V end lost 4 bases, the J end lost 0 bases, and 11 bases lay between the germline ends. CDR3 length equals 15 residues. CDR1 is SGHRS and CDR2 is YFSETQ in the germline V gene. CDR3 in amino acids: CASSAGTGSYNEQFF. CDR3 coding DNA: TGCGCCAGCAGCGCCGGGACGGGCTCCTACAATGAGCAGTTCTTC. The variable domain in full, with the rest retrieved from reference TRBV5-1 and TRBJ2-1, is KAGVTQTPRYLIKTRGQQVTLSCSPISGHRSVSWYQQTPGQGLQFLFEYFSETQRNKGNFPGRFSGRQFSNSRSEMNVSTLELGDSALYLCASSAGTGSYNEQFFGPGTRLTVL.

The rearrangement uses TRBV12-5 and TRBJ2-7, with 8 bases fitting TRBD2. Germline values: CDR1 LGHNT, CDR2 FRNRAP. J gave up 2 bases and V 0 bases, and 6 bases lay outside the gene matches. The CDR3 totals 16 residues. The chain's CDR3 is CASGLVLSGGAYEQYF. The CDR3 region has the DNA TGTGCTAGTGGTTTGGTACTATCGGGGGGGGCCTACGAGCAGTACTTC.

This clonotype was detected ten times or more. The chain couples TRBV6-4 to TRBJ1-1, with D perhaps matching TRBD1 (5 bases). The V gene's germline CDR1 is MRHNA and CDR2 SNTAGT. This CDR3 contains 15 residues. Trimming stripped 6 bases from V and 1 base from J, with 15 bases between. The CDR3 spells CASSLLGGGNTEAFF. The CDR3 nucleotides read TGTGCCAGCAGCCTCCTCGGGGGGGGGAACACTGAAGCTTTCTTT.

In its sample, this clonotype was seen many times. This chain joins TRBV15 and TRBJ1-2; perhaps TRBD1 as D (6 bases). CDR1 is LNHNV, CDR2 YYDKDF, per germline (reference sequence). V was shortened by 9 bases and J by 0 bases, with 14 bases between the two germline ends. The length of the CDR3 is 14 residues. The CDR3 DNA is TGTGCCACGGGGCCGGACAGAACTAACTATGGCTACACCTTC. It codes for CATGPDRTNYGYTF.

This clonotype was observed many times. The chain is built from TRBV20-1 and TRBJ1-3; D unresolved. Trimming cost V 1 base and J 0 bases, with 10 bases left between them. CDR1 is DFQATT, CDR2 SNEGSKA, per germline (reference sequence). The CDR3 is 15 residues long. The CDR3 sequence is CSARVDLFSGNTIYF. DNA of the CDR3: TGCAGTGCTAGAGTCGACCTATTCTCTGGAAACACCATATATTTT.

This clonotype was observed many times. This chain connects TRBV6-2 or TRBV6-3 to TRBJ1-5, with 7 nucleotides matching TRBD1. The length of the CDR3 is 18 residues. V shed 4 bases, J shed 3 bases, and the junction held 15 bases outside the gene matches. Germline V gene lookup returns CDR1 MNHEY and CDR2 SVGEGT. CDR3 protein: CASSSISTGEGDNQPQHF. The CDR3 coding sequence is TGTGCCAGCAGTTCAATATCCACAGGGGAAGGGGACAATCAGCCCCAGCATTTT.

V and J are TRBV28 and TRBJ2-5; D gene uncertain. V lost 3 bases to trimming and J lost 3 bases, with 11 bases between them. Germline CDR1 MDHEN, CDR2 SYDVKM. This CDR3 has 14 residues. In DNA form, the CDR3 reads TGTGCCAGCAGTTTCAGTCGTGGGGAAGAGACCCAGTACTTC. Its protein product is CASSFSRGEETQYF.

This clonotype was found a few times. J is TRBJ1-2 and V is TRBV18; TRBD1 matches at 7 bases. Germline loops: CDR1 KGHSH, CDR2 LQKENI. The CDR3 loop spans 14 amino acids. V gave up 4 bases and J gave up 3 bases; unmatched junction bases: 5. The DNA of the CDR3 is TGTGCCAGCTCACAAGGGGGGACAGACTATGGCTACACCTTC. This translates into CASSQGGTDYGYTF.

The chain couples TRBV20-1 to TRBJ1-1; perhaps TRBD1 as D (6 bases). Trimming left V 1 base short and J 5 bases short, with 14 bases between. The germline V gene encodes CDR1 DFQATT and CDR2 SNEGSKA (reference sequence). CDR3 length: 14 residues. The CDR3 region is CSARVTGRQTEAFF. The DNA for the CDR3 is TGCAGTGCTAGAGTGACAGGAAGACAGACTGAAGCTTTCTTT.

This clonotype was picked up many times. The V and J genes are TRBV7-3 and TRBJ1-2; 9 nucleotides agree with TRBD1. With V trimmed by 4 bases and J by 6 bases, 3 bases remained unmatched. This CDR3 has 13 amino acids. CDR1 and CDR2 from the germline V gene are SGHTA and FQGTGA. The CDR3 DNA reads TGTGCCAGCAGCTGGGGACAGGGTGATGGCTACACCTTC. Encoded protein: CASSWGQGDGYTF. The variable domain in full, completed from reference TRBV7-3 and TRBJ1-2, reads GAGVSQTPSNKVTEKGKYVELRCDPISGHTALYWYRQSLGQGPEFLIYFQGTGAADDSGLPNDRFFAVRPEGSVSTLKIQRTERGDSAVYLCASSWGQGDGYTFGSGTRLTVV.

V is TRBV18 and J is TRBJ1-1; 10 bases line up with TRBD1. The CDR3 spans 17 residues. V trimming: 1 base; J trimming: 1 base; junction bases outside the gene matches: 6. Looked up from germline, CDR1 is KGHSH and CDR2 is LQKENI. The CDR3 DNA follows: TGTGCCAGCTCACCACGGGGACAGGGGTTCGGGAACACTGAAGCTTTCTTT. It specifies CASSPRGQGFGNTEAFF.

This clonotype was recorded a few times. The chain is built from TRBV28 and TRBJ1-6; D ambiguous. Between the trimmed V and J ends, which lost 6 bases and 4 bases, there was a span of 13 bases. CDR1 is MDHEN and CDR2 is SYDVKM in the germline V gene. The CDR3 loop spans 15 amino acids. The CDR3 reads CASSLDGFYNSPLHF. CDR3 DNA sequence: TGTGCCAGCAGCCTTGACGGGTTTTATAATTCACCCCTCCACTTT.

The CDR3 region has the DNA TGTGCCAGCAGCCCAGAGGGATTGAGAGGGACCCAGTACTTC. It codes for CASSPEGLRGTQYF. The chain carries TRBV9 and TRBJ2-5; D possibly corresponds to TRBD2 (5 bases). CDR1 SGDLS and CDR2 YYNGEE come from the germline V gene. V lost 4 bases to trimming and J lost 7 bases, with 17 bases between them. CDR3 length: 14 amino acids.

The chain carries TRBV6-1 and TRBJ1-2; no definite D call. Germline V lookup: CDR1 MNHNS, CDR2 SASEGT. This CDR3 has 13 residues. V lost 8 bases and J lost 1, with 11 bases in between. CDR3 nucleotide sequence: TGTGCCAGCTCCAACTCCTATAACTATGGCTACACCTTC. Protein product: CASSNSYNYGYTF.